A single sample is the source of the 14 T cell receptor beta chains below, sequenced in a study of tumor-infiltrating lymphocytes in primary liver carcinoma (dated by TCRdb to about 2017). Total RNA and DNA were co-extracted without cell sorting from roughly 20-30 mg of bulk tissue using the AllPrep DNA/RNA mini kit. Instrument used: Illumina HiSeq 2500. Starting from about 550 ng total RNA, TCRbeta-specific cDNA was produced by reverse transcription with a constant-region primer and ProtoScript II reverse transcriptase. Construction of the TCRbeta libraries relied on three nested rounds of multiplex PCR, following a slightly modified ARM-PCR procedure. Multiplex TRBV1-TRBV30 forward primers and a Cbeta reverse primer were used in the first two PCR rounds, each of which was run for 10 to 11 cycles. TCRdb ran its own pipeline on the public reads, namely fastp trimming at Q25 and MiXCR clone calling, and kept in-frame beta chains. All rows with the same CDR3 protein become a single entry with the most common DNA and genes. The sample table records approximately 24,000 distinct CDR3 sequences; roughly four fifths of these occur just once. Under 55% of the sample is taken by the ten largest.

The sequencing input was liver tumor tissue from sampling region 3. Explained via the paper, the cell subset or site label denotes: tumor region T3, left-lateral pole. Source of these receptors: a man in his forties or fifties with primary liver carcinoma and hepatitis B virus infection.

A note on this clonotype: One end of the junction varies from germline; a read error may be responsible. The chain combines TRBV7-8 with TRBJ2-3, with 9 positions matching TRBD1. CDR1 is SGHVS and CDR2 is FQNEAQ in the germline V gene. The CDR3 runs to 14 residues. In nucleotides, the CDR3 is TGTGCCAGCAGCTCAGGACAGGGGAAAGATACGGAGTATTTT. Amino acid sequence: CASSSGQGKDTEYF.

Details on this clonotype: A read error is likely, as this CDR3 ends without the conserved phenylalanine or tryptophan. The V call is TRBV12-3 or TRBV12-4, the J call TRBJ2-2; D is possibly TRBD1 or TRBD2 (5 bases each). Trimming took off 10 bases at V and 6 bases at J, with 9 bases between the two ends. CDR3 length: 11 amino acids. The CDR3 bases are TGTGCCACCCTGGGGGCCGGGGAGCTGTTTTCT. Translated, it gives CATLGAGELFS.

Details on this clonotype: One end of the junction is discordant with germline, which a read error may explain. Written as DNA, the CDR3 is TGTGTCAGCAGCCACATGACAGGCCCCCAAGAGACCCAGTACTTC. Amino acids: CVSSHMTGPQETQYF. V gene TRBV14 combines with J gene TRBJ2-5; D possibly corresponds to TRBD1 (6 bases). Germline assignment: CDR1 SGHDN and CDR2 FVKESK. The CDR3 runs 15 residues. Filled out from reference TRBV14 and TRBJ2-5, the complete variable domain reads EAGVTQFPSHSVIEKGQTVTLRCDPISGHDNLYWYRRVMGKEIKFLLHFVKESKQDESGMPNNRFLAERTGGTYSTLKVQPAELEDSGVYFCVSSHMTGPQETQYFGPGTRLLVL.

Of note for this clonotype: The conserved closing phenylalanine or tryptophan is absent in this CDR3, likely reflecting a read error. The DNA is omitted, as the CDR3 cannot be located on it reliably, and the CDR3 follows TCRdb's listing. V gene TRBV12-3 or TRBV12-4 combines with J gene TRBJ1-1. Termini included, the CDR3 measures 11 amino acids. This CDR3 is CASTQYAEAVL.

With regard to this clonotype: No conserved phenylalanine or tryptophan is present at the end of the CDR3, so a read error is the likely explanation. The chain is built from TRBV6-2 or TRBV6-3 and TRBJ2-1; D gene uncertain. Germline lookup yields CDR1 MNHEY and CDR2 SVGEGT. This CDR3 is built from 12 residues. The germline V and J ends were trimmed by 7 bases and 10 bases, with 14 bases remaining between them. The chain's CDR3 is CASTKTSMEQFY. DNA for the CDR3: TGTGCCAGCACCAAGACGAGTATGGAGCAGTTCTAC.

A word on this clonotype: A read error may account for a junction end that differs from germline. The rearrangement joins TRBV15 to TRBJ2-4, with a possible D match to TRBD2 (5 bases). Germline V gives CDR1 LNHNV, CDR2 YYDKDF (reference sequence). This CDR3 spans 12 amino acids. The CDR3 region is CATGGPENIRYF. CDR3 coding DNA: TGTGCCACCGGAGGCCCTGAGAACATTCGGTACTTC.

The chain has TRBV5-4 and TRBJ2-3, with D perhaps assigned TRBD1 or TRBD2 (5 bases each). The CDR3 runs 16 residues. V was trimmed by 4 bases and J by 2 bases, leaving 17 bases between them. The germline gives CDR1 SGHNT, CDR2 YYREEE (reference sequence). The CDR3: CASSPPTGTSTDTQYF. The DNA of the CDR3 is TGTGCCAGCAGCCCTCCTACCGGGACCTCCACAGATACGCAGTATTTT. Full variable domain (rest looked up from reference TRBV5-4 and TRBJ2-3): ETGVTQSPTHLIKTRGQQVTLRCSSQSGHNTVSWYQQALGQGPQFIFQYYREEENGRGNFPPRFSGLQFPNYSSELNVNALELDDSALYLCASSPPTGTSTDTQYFGPGTRLTVL.

Concerning this clonotype itself: At one of its ends the junction is not consistent with the germline gene, which may arise from a read error. The V call is TRBV7-8, the J call TRBJ2-3; a weak D match, TRBD1 (6 bases). CDR3 size: 14 residues. The germline gives CDR1 SGHVS, CDR2 FQNEAQ. For the CDR3, the DNA is TGTGCCAACAGCCCAGGACAGAGGAAAGATACGCAGTATTTT. Translating gives CANSPGQRKDTQYF.

This clonotype has a single count. Compared with germline, one end of the junction differs, possibly owing to a read error. This chain links TRBV7-8 with TRBJ1-2, with no clear D. The CDR3 has 12 amino acids. The V gene's germline CDR1 is SGHVS and CDR2 FQNEAQ. The CDR3 region is CASSLDTQGYTF. In DNA form, the CDR3 reads TGTGCTAGCAGCCTTGACACCCAAGGCTACACCTTC.

As to this clonotype: An end of the junction differs from the germline gene, which may be a read error. The rearrangement links TRBV4-2 to TRBJ2-7, with TRBD2 matching 9 bases. The germline gives CDR1 LGHNA, CDR2 YNFKEQ. The CDR3 totals 18 residues. The CDR3 protein is CASSGKPGLAGGPHVQHF. CDR3 sequence (DNA): TGTGCCAGCAGTGGAAAACCGGGACTGGCGGGAGGGCCACACGTGCAGCACTTC.

Concerning this clonotype itself: Germline and junction disagree at one end, which may indicate a read error. The gene calls are TRBV11-2 and TRBJ1-4; D remains unclear. The CDR3 consists of 15 residues. Looked up from germline, CDR1 is SGHAT and CDR2 is FQNNGV. CDR3 loop: CANSLDGFANEKLSF. The CDR3 DNA sequence: TGTGCCAACAGCTTAGACGGGTTCGCTAACGAAAAACTGTCTTTT. Together with reference TRBV11-2 and TRBJ1-4, the CDR3 gives the full variable domain: EAGVAQSPRYKIIEKRQSVAFWCNPISGHATLYWYQQILGQGPKLLIQFQNNGVVDDSQLPKDRFSAERLKGVDSTLKIQPAKLEDSAVYLCANSLDGFANEKLSFGSGTQLSVL.

Comment on this clonotype: The junction departs from germline at one end; a sequencing error may be responsible. CDR3 protein: CASNRPNAQCGEQYF. The CDR3 coding sequence is TGTGCCAGCAACCGACCTAATGCACAGTGCGGTGAGCAATACTTC. This chain links TRBV11-2 with TRBJ2-7; no clear D. CDR1 and CDR2 from the germline V gene are SGHAT and FQNNGV. CDR3 length: 15 residues.

About this clonotype itself: A much bigger clone sits one base away, suggesting this may be a read error. The chain employs TRBV2 and TRBJ2-3; 9 bases agree with TRBD2. The length of the CDR3 is 14 residues. CDR1 and CDR2 (germline): SNHLY, FYNNEI. The V gene end was trimmed by 8 bases and the J gene end by 3 bases; junction bases not matched to a gene: 6. In DNA form, the CDR3 reads TGTGCCAGCTCTAGCGGGATACAAACAGATACGCAGTATTTT. This encodes CASSSGIQTDTQYF.

For this clonotype: As the CDR3 is not closed by the conserved phenylalanine or tryptophan, this likely results from a read error. J is TRBJ1-4 and V is TRBV11-2; D call uncertain. Germline V gene sequence: CDR1 SGHAT, CDR2 FQNNGV. This CDR3 region has 15 residues. The CDR3 DNA is TGTGCCAGCAGCTTAGACGGGTCCGCTAATGAAAACCTGTTTCTT. Translated: CASSLDGSANENLFL.